One TCR beta chain is described in this entry. What antigen it recognizes has not been identified. No per-base quality is available; no much larger clone lies one base away. TCRbeta CDR3 regions were amplified from genomic DNA by means of the immunoSEQ Assay, a bias-controlled multiplex PCR. Per the authors' processing: Nucleated cell counts per sample were estimated from amplification of reference gene primers within the assay. To quantify the absolute abundance of each unique TCRbeta CDR3 rearrangement, sequence reads were collapsed and filtered. For each sample, productive Simpson clonality was calculated as the square root of Simpson's diversity index over productive rearrangements. TCRdb obtained this table from immuneACCESS and retained in-frame rearrangements with V and J assigned. These tables miss some clones; where compared with another copy, unresolved V genes account for less than half of the shortfall, and the remainder is unexplained. V and J calls and clone size are copied from that table; D and trimming were computed from the DNA. The sample contains roughly 38,000 clones, around three quarters of them found a single time. The ten largest clones take up 1.5% to 2% of the sample.

The sample comes from a study of blood T cell repertoires in COVID-19 (dated by TCRdb to about 2020). Study-wide context: Collaborator samples came from the United States, Italy and Spain and covered acute and convalescent phases of COVID-19. The prospective study material was composed of cDNA or gDNA derived from T cells, B-cell-depleted T cells, or PBMCs. Deeply sampled blood TCRbeta repertoires from subjects exposed to, actively infected with, or recovered from COVID-19 were included in the dataset. The repertoires were released in a freely available public database meant as a resource for research on the immune response to SARS-CoV-2. The samples were drawn from the first 160 participants of the ongoing ImmuneRACE study and from some 1,300 subjects provided by 6 global collaborators. The sample metadata nearly always contained a de-identified subject ID, COVID-19 status, age in years and sex. Where available, HLA class I and class II types were taken from metadata supplied by the sample provider and were not determined by assay-based typing. The investigation overall reported the following: Clinical and demographic metadata were provided uncurated, with the amount varying by source and participant.

Each collaborating institution followed its own protocols to collect whole blood in K2EDTA tubes. For TCRbeta analysis, collaborators shipped samples in one of three forms: frozen whole blood, isolated PBMCs, or DNA extracted from either of those sample types. A distance of 13 bases separates the germline ends of V and J, which lose 0 bases and 1 base respectively. The CDR1 and CDR2 encoded by the germline V gene are SGHRS and YFSETQ. The cysteine opens and the phenylalanine closes a CDR3 of 16 amino acids. Only the CDR3 portion is preserved as DNA: 48 bases, with reading frame beginning at the first base.

The chain couples TRBV5-1 to TRBJ1-1; the D gene is perhaps TRBD1, on 5 matching bases. This sequence was found in a man in his fifties or sixties with active COVID-19. The sequenced sample consisted of peripheral blood. CDR3 reads: CASSLEAGLRNTEAFF. The DNA sequence follows: TGCGCCAGCAGCTTGGAGGCAGGGTTAAGGAACACTGAAGCTTTCTTT.